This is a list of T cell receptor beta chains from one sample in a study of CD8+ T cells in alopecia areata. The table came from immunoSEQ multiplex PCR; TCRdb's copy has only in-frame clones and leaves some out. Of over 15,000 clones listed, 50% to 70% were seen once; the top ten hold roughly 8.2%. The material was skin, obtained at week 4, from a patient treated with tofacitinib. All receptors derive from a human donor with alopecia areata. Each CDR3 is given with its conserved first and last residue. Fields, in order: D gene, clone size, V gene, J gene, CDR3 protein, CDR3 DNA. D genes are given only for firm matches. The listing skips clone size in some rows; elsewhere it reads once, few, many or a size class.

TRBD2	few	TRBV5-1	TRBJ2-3	CASSPLAGGTDTQYF	TGCGCCAGCAGCCCTTTAGCGGGGGGCACAGATACGCAGTATTTT
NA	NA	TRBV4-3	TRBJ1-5	CASSQAIGQPQHF	TGCGCCAGCAGCCAGGCTATCGGTCAGCCCCAGCATTTT
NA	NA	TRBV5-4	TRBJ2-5	CASSSLGGLETQYF	TGTGCCAGCAGCTCCCTGGGGGGGCTGGAGACCCAGTACTTC
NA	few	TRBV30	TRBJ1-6	CASRTANNSPLHF	TGTGCCTCTAGGACTGCGAATAATTCACCCCTCCACTTT
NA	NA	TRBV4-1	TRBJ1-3	CASSRGGIVLSGNTIYF	TGCGCCAGCAGCCGGGGTGGGATAGTTCTCTCGGGAAACACCATATATTTT
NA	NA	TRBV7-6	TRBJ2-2	CASSRTASPGELFF	TGTGCCAGCAGCAGGACGGCGAGCCCCGGGGAGCTGTTTTTT
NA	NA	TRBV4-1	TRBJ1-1	CASSQDPGTFAITNTEAFF	TGCGCCAGCAGCCAAGACCCTGGGACATTTGCTATCACGAACACTGAAGCTTTCTTT
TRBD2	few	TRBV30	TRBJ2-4	CACERGASKNIQYF	TGTGCCTGCGAGCGGGGGGCGTCAAAAAACATTCAGTACTTC
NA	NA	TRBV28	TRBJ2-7	CASNSRASGPLYEQYF	TGTGCCAGCAACTCGCGGGCCTCGGGTCCACTCTACGAGCAGTACTTC
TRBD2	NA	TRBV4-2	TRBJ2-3	CASSQRGGFNPTDTQYF	TGTGCCAGCAGCCAGCGGGGGGGCTTCAATCCCACAGATACGCAGTATTTT